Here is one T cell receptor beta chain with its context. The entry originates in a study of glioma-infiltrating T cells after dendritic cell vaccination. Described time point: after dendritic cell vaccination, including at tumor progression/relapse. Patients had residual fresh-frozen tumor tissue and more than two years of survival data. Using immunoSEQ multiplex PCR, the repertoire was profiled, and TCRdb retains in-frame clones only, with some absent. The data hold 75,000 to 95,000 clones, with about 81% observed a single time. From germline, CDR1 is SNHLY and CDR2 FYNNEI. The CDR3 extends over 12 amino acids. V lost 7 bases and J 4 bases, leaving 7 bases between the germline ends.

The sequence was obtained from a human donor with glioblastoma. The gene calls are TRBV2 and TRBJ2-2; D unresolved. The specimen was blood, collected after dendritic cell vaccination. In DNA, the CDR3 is TGTGCCAGCACCTATGGCACCGGGGAGCTGTTTTTT. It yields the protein CASTYGTGELFF.